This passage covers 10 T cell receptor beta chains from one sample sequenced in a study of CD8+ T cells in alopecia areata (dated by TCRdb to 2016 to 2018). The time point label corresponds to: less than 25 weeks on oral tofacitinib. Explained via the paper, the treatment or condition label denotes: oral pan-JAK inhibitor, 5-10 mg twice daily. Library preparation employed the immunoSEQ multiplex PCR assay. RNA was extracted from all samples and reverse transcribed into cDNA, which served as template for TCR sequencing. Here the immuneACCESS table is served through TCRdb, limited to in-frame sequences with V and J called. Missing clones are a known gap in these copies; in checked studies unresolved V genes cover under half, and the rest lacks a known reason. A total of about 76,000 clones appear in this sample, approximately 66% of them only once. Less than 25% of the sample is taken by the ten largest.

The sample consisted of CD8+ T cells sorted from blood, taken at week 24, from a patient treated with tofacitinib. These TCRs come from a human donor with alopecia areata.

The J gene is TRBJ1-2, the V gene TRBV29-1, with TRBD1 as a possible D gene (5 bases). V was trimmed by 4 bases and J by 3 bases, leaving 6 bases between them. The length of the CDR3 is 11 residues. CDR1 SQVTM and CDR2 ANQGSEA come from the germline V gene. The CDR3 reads CSVGDDYGYTF. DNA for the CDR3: TGCAGCGTTGGGGACGACTATGGCTACACCTTC.

The CDR3 nucleotides read TGTGCCAGCAGCGTAGGCGGCAGCAAGGGAGAGACCCAGTACTTC. It codes for CASSVGGSKGETQYF. The V call is TRBV9, the J call TRBJ2-5; D gene uncertain. Looked up from germline, CDR1 is SGDLS and CDR2 is YYNGEE. Trimming pared 0 bases from V and 4 bases from J, leaving 13 bases between. The CDR3 is 15 residues long.

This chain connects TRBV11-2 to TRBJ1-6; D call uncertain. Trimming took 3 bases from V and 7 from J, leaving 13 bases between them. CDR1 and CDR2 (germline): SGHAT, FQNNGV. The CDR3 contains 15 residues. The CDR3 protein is CASSFSVQTNSPLHF. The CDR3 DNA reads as TGTGCCAGCAGCTTTAGTGTCCAAACAAATTCACCCCTCCACTTT.

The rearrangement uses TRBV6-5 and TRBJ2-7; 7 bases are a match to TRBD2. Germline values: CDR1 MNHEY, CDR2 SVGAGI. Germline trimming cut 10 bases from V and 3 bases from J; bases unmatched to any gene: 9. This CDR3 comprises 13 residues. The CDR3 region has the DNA TGTGCCACTCGTATAGCGGGCGGCTACGAGCAGTACTTC. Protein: CATRIAGGYEQYF.

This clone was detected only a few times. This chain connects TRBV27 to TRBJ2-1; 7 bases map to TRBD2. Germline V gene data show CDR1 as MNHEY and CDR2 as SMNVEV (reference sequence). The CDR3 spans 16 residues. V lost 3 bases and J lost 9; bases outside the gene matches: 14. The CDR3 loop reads CASSLRWLAAWGEQFF. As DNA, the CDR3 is TGTGCCAGCAGTTTGAGGTGGCTAGCGGCCTGGGGTGAGCAGTTCTTC.

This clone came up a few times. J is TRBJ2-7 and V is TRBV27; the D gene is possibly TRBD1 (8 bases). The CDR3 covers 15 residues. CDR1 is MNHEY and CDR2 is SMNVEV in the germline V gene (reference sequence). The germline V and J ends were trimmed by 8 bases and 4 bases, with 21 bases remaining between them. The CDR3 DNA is TGTGCCAGCCGAACTACTCTACAGGGGGGGTACGAGCAGTACTTC. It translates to CASRTTLQGGYEQYF.

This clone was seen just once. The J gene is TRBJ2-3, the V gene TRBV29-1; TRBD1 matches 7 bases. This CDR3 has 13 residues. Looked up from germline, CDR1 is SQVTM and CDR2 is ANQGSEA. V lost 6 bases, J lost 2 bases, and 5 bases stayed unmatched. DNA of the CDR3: TGCAGCGTCCGGGACAGATACACAGATACGCAGTATTTT. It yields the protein CSVRDRYTDTQYF.

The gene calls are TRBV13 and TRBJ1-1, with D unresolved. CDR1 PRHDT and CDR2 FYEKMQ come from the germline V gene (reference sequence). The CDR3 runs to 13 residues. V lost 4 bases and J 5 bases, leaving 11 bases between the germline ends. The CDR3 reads CASSSWSGTEAFF. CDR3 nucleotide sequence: TGTGCCAGCAGCTCGTGGTCTGGTACTGAAGCTTTCTTT.

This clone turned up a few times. The CDR3 is CASSLAGTGELFF. The CDR3 nucleotides are TGTGCCAGCAGCTTAGCAGGGACCGGGGAGCTGTTTTTT. This chain uses TRBV7-9 with TRBJ2-2; D not resolved. This CDR3 contains 13 residues. The V gene lost 0 bases and the J gene lost 5 bases, with 4 bases spanning the gap. The germline V gene encodes CDR1 SEHNR and CDR2 FQNEAQ (reference sequence). The full variable domain, rest sourced from reference TRBV7-9 and TRBJ2-2, is DTGVSQNPRHKITKRGQNVTFRCDPISEHNRLYWYRQTLGQGPEFLTYFQNEAQLEKSRLLSDRFSAERPKGSFSTLEIQRTEQGDSAMYLCASSLAGTGELFFGEGSRLTVL.

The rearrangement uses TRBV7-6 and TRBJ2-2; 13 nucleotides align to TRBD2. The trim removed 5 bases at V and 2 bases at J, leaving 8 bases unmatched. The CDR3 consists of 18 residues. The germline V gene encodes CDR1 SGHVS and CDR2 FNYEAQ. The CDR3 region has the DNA TGTGCCAGCAGCGCCTACGGACTAGCGGGAGCAAACACCGGGGAGCTGTTTTTT. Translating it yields CASSAYGLAGANTGELFF.